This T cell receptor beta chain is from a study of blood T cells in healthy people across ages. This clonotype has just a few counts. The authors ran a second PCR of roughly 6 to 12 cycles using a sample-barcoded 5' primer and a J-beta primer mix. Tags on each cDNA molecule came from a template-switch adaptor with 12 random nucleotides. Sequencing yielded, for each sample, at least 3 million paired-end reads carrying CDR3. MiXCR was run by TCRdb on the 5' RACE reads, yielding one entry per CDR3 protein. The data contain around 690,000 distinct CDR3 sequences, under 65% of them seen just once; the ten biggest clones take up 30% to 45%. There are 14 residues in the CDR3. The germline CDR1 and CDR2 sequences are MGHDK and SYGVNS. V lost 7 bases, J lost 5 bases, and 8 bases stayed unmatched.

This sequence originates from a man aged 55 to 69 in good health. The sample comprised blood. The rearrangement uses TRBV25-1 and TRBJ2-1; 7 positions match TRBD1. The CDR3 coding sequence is TGTGCCAGCAATCTGGCCGACAGGGACAATGAGCAGTTCTTC. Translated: CASNLADRDNEQFF.